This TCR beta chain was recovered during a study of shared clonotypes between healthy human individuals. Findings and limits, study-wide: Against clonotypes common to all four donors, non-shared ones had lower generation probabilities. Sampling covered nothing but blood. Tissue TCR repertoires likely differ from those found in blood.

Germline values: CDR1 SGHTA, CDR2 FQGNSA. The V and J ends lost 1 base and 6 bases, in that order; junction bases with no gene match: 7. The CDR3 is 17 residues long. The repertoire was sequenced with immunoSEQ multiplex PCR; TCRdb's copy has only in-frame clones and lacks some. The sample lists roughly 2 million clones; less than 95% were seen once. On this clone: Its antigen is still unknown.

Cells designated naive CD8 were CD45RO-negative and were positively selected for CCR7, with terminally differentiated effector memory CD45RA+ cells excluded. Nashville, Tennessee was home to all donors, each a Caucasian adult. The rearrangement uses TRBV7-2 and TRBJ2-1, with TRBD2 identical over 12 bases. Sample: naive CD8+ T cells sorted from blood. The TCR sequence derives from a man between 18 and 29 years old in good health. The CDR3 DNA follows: TGTGCCAGCAGCTTAGTACTAGCGGGAGGCTTATTCAATGAGCAGTTCTTC. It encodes CASSLVLAGGLFNEQFF.